These 23 T cell receptor beta chains came from one sample sequenced in a study of blood T cell repertoires in COVID-19. Method: immunoSEQ multiplex PCR; TCRdb's copy keeps in-frame clones and lacks some. There are about 63,000 clones in the sample; around 86% occur only once, and around 5% lies in the top ten. The specimen sequenced was peripheral blood. The receptors were sampled from a man in his fifties or sixties with active COVID-19.

The chain is built from TRBV18 and TRBJ2-7; possible D gene TRBD1, 6 bases. Germline V gene lookup returns CDR1 KGHSH and CDR2 LQKENI. V lost 3 bases to trimming and J lost 2 bases, with 11 bases between them. The CDR3 totals 14 residues. CDR3 region: CASSPRQGPYEQYF. The CDR3 DNA reads TGTGCCAGCTCACCCCGGCAGGGGCCCTACGAGCAGTACTTC.

The genes are TRBV10-3 and TRBJ2-7, with 7 positions matching TRBD2. The germline V gene encodes CDR1 ENHRY and CDR2 SYGVKD. Unmatched junction bases numbered 10, after V lost 5 bases and J lost 0 bases. The CDR3 sequence is 16 residues long. The DNA of the CDR3 is TGTGCCATCAGTACTAGCGCCGCCCGTAACTCCTACGAGCAGTACTTC. Translation: CAISTSAARNSYEQYF.

V gene TRBV7-2 combines with J gene TRBJ2-7, with 8 bases matching TRBD1. Germline trimming cut 5 bases from V and 2 bases from J; bases unmatched to any gene: 11. The CDR3 is 16 amino acids. From germline, CDR1 is SGHTA and CDR2 FQGNSA. The CDR3 loop is CASSRSDRAGTYEQYF. CDR3 nucleotide sequence: TGTGCCAGCAGCCGCTCGGACAGGGCCGGTACCTACGAGCAGTACTTC.

This clone occurred a few times. The chain links TRBV6-5 to TRBJ1-6; possible D gene TRBD1, 5 bases. The germline CDR1 and CDR2 sequences are MNHEY and SVGAGI. V lost 5 bases, J lost 5 bases, and 13 bases lay in between. The CDR3 is made up of 15 amino acids. The DNA for the CDR3 is TGTGCCAGCAGTCTGGGGCGCCCCGATAATTCACCCCTCCACTTT. Protein product: CASSLGRPDNSPLHF.

The chain recombines TRBV3-1 (or the pseudogene TRBV3-2) with TRBJ1-2; the match to TRBD1 covers 7 bases. V lost 0 bases to trimming and J lost 6 bases; unmatched junction nucleotides: 4. The CDR3 is made up of 14 amino acids. Germline V gene data show CDR1 as LGHDT and CDR2 as YNNKEL (reference sequence). CDR3 coding DNA: TGTGCCAGCAGCCAAGAACAGGGGAAACATGGCTACACCTTC. It translates to CASSQEQGKHGYTF.

This CDR3 reads CASSLDSYYTEAFF. Here the CDR3 DNA reads TGTGCCAGCAGCCTAGACAGTTATTACACTGAAGCTTTCTTT. This chain links TRBV7-2 with TRBJ1-1, with a possible D match to TRBD1 (5 bases). Trimming removed 5 bases at V and 3 bases at J, with 13 bases between. This CDR3 comprises 14 residues. Germline values: CDR1 SGHTA, CDR2 FQGNSA.

The chain recombines TRBV7-6 with TRBJ2-2, with 7 nucleotides matching TRBD1. J lost 0 bases, V lost 3 bases, and 10 bases had no gene match. This CDR3 has 18 amino acids. CDR1 and CDR2 (germline): SGHVS, FNYEAQ. CDR3 sequence reads: CASSLVLGGFSNTGELFF. In nucleotides, the CDR3 is TGTGCCAGCAGCTTGGTGCTAGGGGGCTTTTCGAACACCGGGGAGCTGTTTTTT.

The table lists this clone with a count of one. V is TRBV6-5 and J is TRBJ1-2; D remains ambiguous. Germline V gene lookup returns CDR1 MNHEY and CDR2 SVGAGI. The CDR3 consists of 14 residues. V was clipped by 4 bases and J by 1 base, with 10 bases between them. The CDR3 nucleotides read TGTGCCAGCAGTTCGGTCCAACTTAACTATGGCTACACCTTC. This gives the protein CASSSVQLNYGYTF.

This chain uses TRBV18 with TRBJ2-7; TRBD2 aligns across 7 bases. Per germline, CDR1 KGHSH and CDR2 LQKENI. The CDR3 has 15 amino acids. Trimming removed 3 bases from V and 3 bases from J; junction bases left unmatched: 8. The CDR3 reads CASSPPGPSGYEQYF. The CDR3 coding sequence is TGTGCCAGCTCACCCCCGGGTCCTAGCGGCTACGAGCAGTACTTC.

This chain joins TRBV19 and TRBJ2-1, with 13 bases fitting TRBD2. This CDR3 comprises 16 residues. The germline CDR1 and CDR2 sequences are LNHDA and SQIVND (reference sequence). With V trimmed by 5 bases and J by 8 bases, 9 bases remained unmatched. The CDR3 spells CASSATRLAGGHEQFF. The CDR3 nucleotides are TGTGCCAGTAGTGCTACCCGACTAGCGGGAGGCCATGAGCAGTTCTTC.

The V gene is TRBV3-1 (or the pseudogene TRBV3-2), the J gene TRBJ1-1; D gene uncertain. There are 14 residues in the CDR3. Between the trimmed V and J ends, which lost 6 bases and 7 bases, there was a span of 18 bases. Looked up from germline, CDR1 is LGHDT and CDR2 is YNNKEL (reference sequence). CDR3 nucleotide sequence: TGTGCCAGCAGGGAAGTCGCAGCGATTGGTGAAGCTTTCTTT. Amino acid sequence: CASREVAAIGEAFF.

This clone was observed once. The V gene is TRBV15, the J gene TRBJ1-4, with a weak D call TRBD1 (5 bases). CDR1 and CDR2 (germline): LNHNV, YYDKDF (reference sequence). Trimming shortened V by 4 bases and J by 2 bases, and 29 bases separated the two germline ends. This CDR3 region has 21 residues. The CDR3 DNA reads TGTGCCACCAGCAAGAGGAGGGGTGGGGCCGGGAGATGGTCGACTAATGAAAAACTGTTTTTT. As protein: CATSKRRGGAGRWSTNEKLFF.

This chain connects TRBV29-1 to TRBJ2-5; 8 bases align to TRBD1. The CDR3 has 11 amino acids. V was clipped by 7 bases and J by 12 bases; unmatched bases: 10. From germline, CDR1 is SQVTM and CDR2 ANQGSEA. The CDR3 region has the DNA TGCAGCGCCTTTTCGGGACAGGCGAAGTACTTC. Amino acid sequence: CSAFSGQAKYF.

The V and J genes are TRBV19 and TRBJ1-1; D might be TRBD1 (6 bases). CDR1 and CDR2 (germline): LNHDA, SQIVND (reference sequence). The CDR3 length is 13 residues. Trimming shortened V by 5 bases and J by 11 bases, and 18 bases separated the two germline ends. The CDR3 DNA reads as TGTGCCAGTAGTCAACAGGGTCCGGCGCTCGCTTTCTTT. Its protein is CASSQQGPALAFF.

This chain connects TRBV15 to TRBJ2-7; 8 positions match TRBD2. The CDR3 is 17 amino acids. Germline CDR1 is LNHNV and CDR2 is YYDKDF (reference sequence). Trimming took 0 bases from V and 9 from J; bases not matched to a gene: 16. The CDR3 here is CATSREPGGGPLSSQYF. The CDR3, as DNA: TGTGCCACCAGCAGAGAGCCCGGGGGGGGGCCGTTAAGCTCGCAGTACTTC.

The V gene is TRBV6-5, the J gene TRBJ1-4, with no clear D. The CDR3 is made up of 14 amino acids. The ends were cut back, 4 bases at V and 6 bases at J, with 12 bases in the middle. Germline V CDR1 and CDR2: MNHEY, SVGAGI. CDR3 protein: CASSFRGRDEKLFF. The CDR3 DNA is TGTGCCAGCAGTTTCCGGGGTAGGGATGAAAAACTGTTTTTT.

This clone was recorded only once. J is TRBJ2-3 and V is TRBV6-2 or TRBV6-3; 7 bases line up with TRBD2. CDR3 length equals 18 residues. V lost 2 bases to trimming and J lost 5 bases; unmatched junction nucleotides: 16. The germline CDR1 and CDR2 sequences are MNHEY and SVGEGT. The CDR3 loop is CASSYRIGGSRKEDTQYF. CDR3 coding DNA: TGTGCCAGCAGTTACCGAATCGGCGGGAGTAGGAAGGAAGATACGCAGTATTTT.

The V call is TRBV11-1, the J call TRBJ2-7; 8 bases match TRBD1. The CDR3 sequence is 15 residues long. Losses at the gene ends were 4 bases for V and 7 bases for J; bases not matched to a gene: 12. Germline V gene sequence: CDR1 SGHAT, CDR2 FQDESV (reference sequence). In DNA form, the CDR3 reads TGTGCCAGCAGCTCCGCAGGACAGGGCTTGCGAGAGCAGTACTTC. This encodes CASSSAGQGLREQYF.

The rearrangement links TRBV5-6 to TRBJ1-2; D call uncertain. With 0 bases removed from V and 2 bases from J, the gap between germline ends came to 8 bases. Per germline, CDR1 SGHDT and CDR2 YYEEEE. The CDR3 sequence is 14 residues long. The CDR3 loop is CASSLGAVNYGYTF. The CDR3 coding sequence is TGTGCCAGCAGCTTGGGGGCAGTAAACTATGGCTACACCTTC.

The chain recombines TRBV12-3 or TRBV12-4 with TRBJ1-2; 10 nucleotides line up with TRBD1. This CDR3 is built from 13 residues. V was clipped by 3 bases and J by 8 bases; unmatched bases: 3. The CDR3: CASSLGQGRGYTF. CDR3 nucleotide sequence: TGTGCCAGCAGTTTGGGACAGGGGAGAGGCTACACCTTC.

The chain uses TRBV5-1 and TRBJ2-2, with 9 bases aligning to TRBD2. The V gene end was trimmed by 0 bases and the J gene end by 0 bases; junction bases not matched to a gene: 0. Germline assignment: CDR1 SGHRS and CDR2 YFSETQ. There are 16 residues in the CDR3. CDR3: CASSLGLAANTGELFF. Written as DNA, the CDR3 is TGCGCCAGCAGCTTGGGACTAGCGGCGAACACCGGGGAGCTGTTTTTT.

This CDR3 is CASSPQQRNQPQHF. DNA for the CDR3: TGTGCCAGCTCACCACAACAAAGAAATCAGCCCCAGCATTTT. This sequence joins TRBV18 and TRBJ1-5; D gene unclear. V was cut by 1 base and J by 4 bases, with 8 bases left in between. This CDR3 contains 14 residues. CDR1 is KGHSH and CDR2 is LQKENI in the germline V gene.

The chain is built from TRBV5-4 and TRBJ2-2; tentatively, D is TRBD1 (5 bases). Germline V lookup: CDR1 SGHNT, CDR2 YYREEE (reference sequence). Trimming pared 1 base from V and 7 bases from J, leaving 11 bases between. This CDR3 comprises 14 residues. CDR3 DNA: TGTGCCAGCAGCTTGCAGGGTAGAGACGGGGAGCTGTTTTTT. Translation gives CASSLQGRDGELFF.